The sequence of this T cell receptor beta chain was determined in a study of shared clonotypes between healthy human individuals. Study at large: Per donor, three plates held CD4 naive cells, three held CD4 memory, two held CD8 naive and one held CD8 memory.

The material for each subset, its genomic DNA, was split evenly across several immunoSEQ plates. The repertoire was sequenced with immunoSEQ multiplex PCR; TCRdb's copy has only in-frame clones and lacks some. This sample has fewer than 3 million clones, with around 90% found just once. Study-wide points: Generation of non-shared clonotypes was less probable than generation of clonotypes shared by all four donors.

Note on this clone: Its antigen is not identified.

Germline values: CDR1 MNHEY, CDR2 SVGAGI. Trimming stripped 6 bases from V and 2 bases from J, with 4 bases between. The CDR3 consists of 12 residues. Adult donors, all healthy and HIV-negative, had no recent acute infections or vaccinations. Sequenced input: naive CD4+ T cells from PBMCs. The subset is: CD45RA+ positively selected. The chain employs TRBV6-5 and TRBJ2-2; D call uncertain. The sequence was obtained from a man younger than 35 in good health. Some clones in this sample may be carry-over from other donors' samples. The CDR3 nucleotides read TGTGCCAGCAGGTCTAACACCGGGGAGCTGTTTTTT. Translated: CASRSNTGELFF.